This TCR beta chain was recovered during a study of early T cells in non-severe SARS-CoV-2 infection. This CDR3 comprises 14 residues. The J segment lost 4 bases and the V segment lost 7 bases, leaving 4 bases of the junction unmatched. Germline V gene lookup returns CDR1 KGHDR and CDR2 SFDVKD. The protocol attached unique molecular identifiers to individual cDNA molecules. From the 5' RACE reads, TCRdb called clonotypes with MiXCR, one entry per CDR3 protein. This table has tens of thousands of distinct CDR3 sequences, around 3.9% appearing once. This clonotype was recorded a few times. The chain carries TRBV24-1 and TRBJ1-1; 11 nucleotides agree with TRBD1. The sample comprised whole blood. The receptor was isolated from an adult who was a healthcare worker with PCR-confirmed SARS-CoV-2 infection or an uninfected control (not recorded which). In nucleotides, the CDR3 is TGTGCCACCAGGGGACAGGGGGTGGCCACTGAAGCTTTCTTT. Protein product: CATRGQGVATEAFF.